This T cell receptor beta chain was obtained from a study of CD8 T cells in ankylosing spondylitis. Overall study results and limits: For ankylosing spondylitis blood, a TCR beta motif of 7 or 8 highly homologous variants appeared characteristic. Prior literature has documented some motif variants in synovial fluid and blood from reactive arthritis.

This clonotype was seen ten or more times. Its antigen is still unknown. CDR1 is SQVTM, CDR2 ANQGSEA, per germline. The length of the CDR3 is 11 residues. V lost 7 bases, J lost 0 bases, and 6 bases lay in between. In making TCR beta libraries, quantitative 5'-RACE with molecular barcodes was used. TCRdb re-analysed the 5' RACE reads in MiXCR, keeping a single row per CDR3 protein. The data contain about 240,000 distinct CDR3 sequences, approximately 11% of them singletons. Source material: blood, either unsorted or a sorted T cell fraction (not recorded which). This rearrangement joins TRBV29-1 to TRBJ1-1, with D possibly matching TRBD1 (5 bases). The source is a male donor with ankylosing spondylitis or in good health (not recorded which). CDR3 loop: CSGRVNTEAFF. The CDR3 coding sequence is TGCAGCGGCAGGGTGAACACTGAAGCTTTCTTT.